A single sample is the source of the 22 T cell receptor beta chains below, sequenced in a study of blood T cell repertoires in COVID-19. Assay: immunoSEQ multiplex PCR; the TCRdb copy retains only in-frame clones and omits some. The data hold 190,000 or so clones, with approximately 86% observed a single time. Sequencing was performed on PBMCs or T cells enriched from blood (not recorded which). The source is a young woman who had been exposed to COVID-19.

The genes are TRBV19 and TRBJ1-6, with 10 bases that match TRBD1. Trimming cost V 4 bases and J 9 bases; bases outside gene matches: 6. The CDR3 has 15 residues. In germline, CDR1 is LNHDA, CDR2 SQIVND (reference sequence). The CDR3 loop is CASSSPGQGTSPLHF. CDR3 bases: TGTGCCAGTAGTAGCCCGGGACAGGGGACTTCACCCCTCCACTTT.

The rearrangement links TRBV13 to TRBJ1-4; D perhaps matches TRBD1 (5 bases). Germline V gene data show CDR1 as PRHDT and CDR2 as FYEKMQ (reference sequence). CDR3 length equals 15 residues. Trimming took off 4 bases at V and 5 bases at J, with 14 bases between the two ends. As DNA, the CDR3 is TGTGCCAGCAGCTCTAGGTGGGGCAGGAATGAAAAACTGTTTTTT. Protein: CASSSRWGRNEKLFF.

This clone was seen only a few times. The rearrangement uses TRBV7-2 and TRBJ2-7; 7 bases are shared with TRBD2. The germline CDR1 and CDR2 sequences are SGHTA and FQGNSA. Trimming cost V 1 base and J 2 bases; bases outside gene matches: 5. CDR3 length: 15 amino acids. CDR3 coding DNA: TGTGCCAGCAGCTTAGGACGGGGGACTACCTACGAGCAGTACTTC. It translates to CASSLGRGTTYEQYF. The whole variable domain, filled in from reference TRBV7-2 and TRBJ2-7, reads GAGVSQSPSNKVTEKGKDVELRCDPISGHTALYWYRQSLGQGLEFLIYFQGNSAPDKSGLPSDRFSAERTGGSVSTLTIQRTQQEDSAVYLCASSLGRGTTYEQYFGPGTRLTVT.

The rearrangement joins TRBV5-1 to TRBJ1-4; TRBD1 matches at 8 bases. The J segment lost 5 bases and the V segment lost 4 bases, leaving 7 bases of the junction unmatched. The CDR3 has 15 amino acids. CDR1 SGHRS and CDR2 YFSETQ come from the germline V gene. The CDR3 reads CASSTQGDLNEKLFF. The CDR3 nucleotides read TGCGCCAGCAGCACACAGGGGGACTTAAATGAAAAACTGTTTTTT. Full variable domain (rest looked up from reference TRBV5-1 and TRBJ1-4): KAGVTQTPRYLIKTRGQQVTLSCSPISGHRSVSWYQQTPGQGLQFLFEYFSETQRNKGNFPGRFSGRQFSNSRSEMNVSTLELGDSALYLCASSTQGDLNEKLFFGSGTQLSVL.

This clone was seen just once. This chain uses TRBV5-1 with TRBJ2-1, with 8 bases aligning to TRBD2. The CDR3 contains 15 residues. From germline, CDR1 is SGHRS and CDR2 YFSETQ. V dropped 4 bases and J dropped 5; count of bases not matched to a gene: 8. CDR3 amino acids: CASSKLAGRHNEQFF. In DNA, the CDR3 is TGCGCCAGCAGCAAATTAGCGGGGCGACACAATGAGCAGTTCTTC.

CDR3 coding DNA: TGCGCCAGCAGCCAAGACCCCCCCAGGGGGGCCGGGGAGCTGTTTTTT. Its protein product is CASSQDPPRGAGELFF. This chain connects TRBV4-1 to TRBJ2-2, with D maybe TRBD1 (7 bases). Germline V gene lookup returns CDR1 MGHRA and CDR2 YSYEKL. This CDR3 is 16 amino acids long. V shed 0 bases and J shed 6 bases, with 14 bases lying between them.

This sequence joins TRBV2 and TRBJ1-5, with TRBD1 as a possible D gene (5 bases). Trimming took 0 bases from V and 5 from J, leaving 11 bases between them. The CDR3 covers 15 residues. Per the germline V gene, CDR1 is SNHLY and CDR2 is FYNNEI. This chain's CDR3 is CASSEAGQGHQPQHF. The CDR3 region has the DNA TGTGCCAGCAGTGAAGCTGGGCAGGGTCATCAGCCCCAGCATTTT.

The rearrangement links TRBV6-2 or TRBV6-3 to TRBJ1-1; perhaps TRBD1 as D (6 bases). Germline V CDR1 and CDR2: MNHEY, SVGEGT. The V gene lost 6 bases and the J gene lost 12 bases, with 23 bases spanning the gap. The CDR3 is 14 amino acids. The CDR3: CASSNRELTKSTFF. CDR3 in DNA: TGTGCCAGCAGCAACAGGGAGCTAACGAAGTCGACTTTCTTT.

This CDR3 is CASSPHYIGDYYGYTF. Written as DNA, the CDR3 is TGTGCCAGCAGCCCCCATTATATAGGAGACTACTATGGCTACACCTTC. The V gene is TRBV3-1 (or the pseudogene TRBV3-2), the J gene TRBJ1-2; unclear D gene. The germline CDR1 and CDR2 sequences are LGHDT and YNNKEL (reference sequence). The CDR3 is made up of 16 amino acids. The V end lost 4 bases, the J end lost 3 bases, and 18 bases lay between the germline ends.

Note on this clone: The same CDR3 arises from other DNA sequences in this sample as well. The chain employs TRBV3-1 (or the pseudogene TRBV3-2) and TRBJ1-2; D gene unclear. V lost 0 bases and J 5 bases, leaving 10 bases between the germline ends. The CDR3 totals 14 residues. Germline V gene lookup returns CDR1 LGHDT and CDR2 YNNKEL (reference sequence). CDR3: CASSQDYNGYGYTF. The CDR3 DNA is TGTGCCAGCAGCCAAGATTATAACGGTTATGGCTACACCTTC.

V usage is TRBV3-1 (or the pseudogene TRBV3-2) and J usage is TRBJ2-7, with TRBD2 matching over 8 bases. The CDR3 totals 15 residues. CDR1 is LGHDT and CDR2 is YNNKEL in the germline V gene (reference sequence). Losses at the gene ends were 1 base for V and 6 bases for J; bases not matched to a gene: 8. CDR3 sequence (DNA): TGTGCCAGCAGCCAAGGGGGTAGCGGGGTAAGCGAGCAGTACTTC. It codes for CASSQGGSGVSEQYF.

The chain combines TRBV6-1 with TRBJ1-1, with no clear D. With 3 bases removed from V and 1 base from J, the gap between germline ends came to 6 bases. The CDR3 has 13 amino acids. CDR1 and CDR2 (germline): MNHNS, SASEGT. CDR3 loop: CASSERENTEAFF. The CDR3 bases are TGTGCCAGCAGTGAGAGGGAGAACACTGAAGCTTTCTTT.

This chain joins TRBV19 and TRBJ2-7, with a possible D match to TRBD1 (7 bases). The V gene's germline CDR1 is LNHDA and CDR2 SQIVND (reference sequence). V was trimmed by 6 bases and J by 4 bases, leaving 19 bases between them. This CDR3 region has 15 residues. The CDR3 coding sequence is TGTGCCAGTAGCCGCGGGACAGTCATGTCTTACGAGCAGTACTTC. This encodes CASSRGTVMSYEQYF.

V and J are TRBV11-2 and TRBJ1-6; 10 bases are shared with TRBD1. The CDR3 is 14 amino acids. From germline, CDR1 is SGHAT and CDR2 FQNNGV. Trimming at V came to 5 bases and at J to 8 bases, leaving 3 bases not matched to a gene. The CDR3, as DNA: TGTGCCAGCAGCCGTGGACAGGGGGATTCACCCCTCCACTTT. This encodes CASSRGQGDSPLHF.

This chain connects TRBV28 to TRBJ2-3, with D maybe TRBD2 (5 bases). V lost 10 bases, J lost 3 bases, and 17 bases lay in between. CDR3 size: 14 residues. Per germline, CDR1 MDHEN and CDR2 SYDVKM. The CDR3 sequence is CATKRADYTDTQYF. The DNA of the CDR3 is TGTGCCACCAAGAGGGCCGACTATACAGATACGCAGTATTTT.

CDR3 sequence reads: CASSLDRTGSYEQYF. The CDR3 coding sequence is TGTGCCAGCAGCTTGGATAGGACAGGGAGCTACGAGCAGTACTTC. The chain combines TRBV5-5 with TRBJ2-7, with 8 bases matching TRBD1. V lost 0 bases and J lost 3; bases outside the gene matches: 5. The CDR3 has 15 amino acids. In germline, CDR1 is SGHKS, CDR2 YYEKEE (reference sequence).

This clone was observed once. The rearrangement links TRBV19 to TRBJ1-2, with D possibly matching TRBD1 (6 bases). CDR1 and CDR2 from the germline V gene are LNHDA and SQIVND (reference sequence). The CDR3 has 15 amino acids. V was clipped by 5 bases and J by 2 bases, with 15 bases between them. The CDR3 region has the DNA TGTGCCAGTAGTGGCCCGACAGGAATCAACTATGGCTACACCTTC. Amino acid sequence: CASSGPTGINYGYTF.

Here the CDR3 reads CASSYSGLYRADTQYF. CDR3 bases: TGTGCCAGCAGTTACTCGGGTCTATACAGGGCAGATACGCAGTATTTT. J is TRBJ2-3 and V is TRBV6-5, with a weak D call TRBD1 (6 bases). The CDR3 contains 16 residues. From germline, CDR1 is MNHEY and CDR2 SVGAGI. V shed 0 bases and J shed 4 bases, with 14 bases lying between them.

The chain carries TRBV12-5 and TRBJ1-5; 9 bases align to TRBD1. Germline trimming cut 1 base from V and 5 bases from J; bases unmatched to any gene: 3. This CDR3 has 15 residues. Looked up from germline, CDR1 is LGHNT and CDR2 is FRNRAP. CDR3 nucleotides: TGTGCTAGTGGTTTGGCGGACAGGGGTTATCAGCCCCAGCATTTT. Protein sequence: CASGLADRGYQPQHF.

The chain joins TRBV6-6 to TRBJ2-7, with TRBD2 matching over 8 bases. This CDR3 is built from 13 residues. The germline gives CDR1 MNHNY, CDR2 SVGAGI (reference sequence). Losses at the gene ends were 10 bases for V and 4 bases for J; bases not matched to a gene: 9. CDR3 nucleotides: TGTGCCACCCTACTGGCGGGGGGATACGAGCAGTACTTC. It is translated as CATLLAGGYEQYF.

This clone was found a few times. CDR3 sequence (DNA): TGTGCCAGCAGTTACTCCGTCAGGGGAGACACCATATATTTT. This codes for CASSYSVRGDTIYF. The chain uses TRBV6-6 and TRBJ1-3, with a possible D match to TRBD1 (6 bases). Germline CDR1 and CDR2: MNHNY and SVGAGI (reference sequence). V was pared by 0 bases and J by 8 bases, with 11 bases between. This CDR3 has 14 amino acids.

This chain connects TRBV5-1 to TRBJ1-1; unclear D gene. The CDR3 runs 15 residues. Germline lookup yields CDR1 SGHRS and CDR2 YFSETQ. V dropped 3 bases and J dropped 0 bases, with 12 bases sitting between them. The CDR3 sequence: CASSWAGGMNTEAFF. The CDR3 DNA reads TGCGCCAGCAGCTGGGCAGGAGGGATGAACACTGAAGCTTTCTTT. Looking up the rest from reference TRBV5-1 and TRBJ1-1 gives the full variable domain: KAGVTQTPRYLIKTRGQQVTLSCSPISGHRSVSWYQQTPGQGLQFLFEYFSETQRNKGNFPGRFSGRQFSNSRSEMNVSTLELGDSALYLCASSWAGGMNTEAFFGQGTRLTVV.